This T cell receptor (beta chain) emerged from a study of T cells in Graves' hyperthyroidism and ophthalmopathy. The study's findings and limits: Ophthalmopathy was predicted by the model a median of approximately six months ahead of onset.

Regions amplified from RNA transcripts were the TCR beta CDR3 regions. The HTBI primer set was used in a first-round RT-PCR of the TCR CDR3. TCRdb reprocessed the multiplex PCR reads with MiXCR, giving one entry per CDR3 protein. This sample has hundreds of thousands of distinct CDR3 sequences, with about 45% found just once. Of note for this clonotype: Antigen specificity is unknown.

This CDR3 has 15 residues. Germline assignment: CDR1 SGHTA and CDR2 FQGTGA. V lost 4 bases and J lost 8, with 20 bases in between. Sequencing was performed on peripheral blood or thyroid tissue (not recorded which). The sequence was collected from an adult man with Graves' disease, either hyperthyroidism or ophthalmopathy (not recorded which). J is TRBJ1-2 and V is TRBV7-3; D perhaps matches TRBD1 (6 bases). The CDR3: CASSSHDLQGTGYTF. The CDR3 DNA is TGTGCCAGCAGCTCGCACGACCTACAGGGAACAGGCTACACCTTC.